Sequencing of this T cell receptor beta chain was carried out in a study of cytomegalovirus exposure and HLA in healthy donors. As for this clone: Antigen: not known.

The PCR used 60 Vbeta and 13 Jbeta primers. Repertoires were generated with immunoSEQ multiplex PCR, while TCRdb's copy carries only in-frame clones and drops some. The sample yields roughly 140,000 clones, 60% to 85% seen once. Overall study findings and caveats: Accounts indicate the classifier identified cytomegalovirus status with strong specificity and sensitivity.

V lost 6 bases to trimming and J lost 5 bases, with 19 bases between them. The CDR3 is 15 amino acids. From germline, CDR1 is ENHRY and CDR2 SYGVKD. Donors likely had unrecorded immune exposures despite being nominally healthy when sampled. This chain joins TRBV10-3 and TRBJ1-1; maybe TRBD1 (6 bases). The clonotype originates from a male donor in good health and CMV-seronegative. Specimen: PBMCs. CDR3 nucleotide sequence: TGTGCCATCAGGACGGGGGGGCTCGAGGGGACTGAAGCTTTCTTT. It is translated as CAIRTGGLEGTEAFF.